Listed below are T cell receptor beta chains from one sample, sequenced in a study of blood T cell repertoires in COVID-19. Sequencing was performed with immunoSEQ multiplex PCR; in TCRdb, only in-frame clones are kept and a portion is missing. The sample yields 350,000 to 450,000 clones, roughly four fifths seen once. The sample was PBMCs or T cells enriched from blood (not recorded which). These receptors came from a woman in her fifties or sixties who had recovered from COVID-19. CDR3s include the opening cysteine and the closing phenylalanine or tryptophan. D genes are given only for firm matches. Only part of the rows carry a size: once, few, many, or a class if the clone is expanded.

v_gene	d_gene	abundance	j_gene	CDR3aa	CDR3nt
TRBV15	NA	NA	TRBJ1-4	CATSRDLATNEKLFF	TGTGCCACCAGCAGAGATCTCGCAACTAATGAAAAACTGTTTTTT
TRBV7-9	NA	NA	TRBJ2-7	CASSPDVGQGSTEQYF	TGTGCCAGCAGCCCGGACGTAGGGCAGGGGAGCACCGAGCAGTACTTC
TRBV9	NA	NA	TRBJ1-2	CASSTTVSYGYTF	TGTGCCAGCAGCACAACAGTTTCCTATGGCTACACCTTC
TRBV25-1	NA	once	TRBJ1-2	CASSERGFGRPYGYTF	TGTGCCAGCAGTGAGAGGGGCTTCGGGAGGCCCTATGGCTACACCTTC
TRBV25-1	NA	once	TRBJ1-4	CASSEYRGVSEKLFF	TGTGCCAGCAGTGAATACAGGGGAGTGAGTGAAAAACTGTTTTTT
TRBV28	TRBD1	NA	TRBJ2-7	CASPGQGMSYEQYF	TGTGCCAGCCCTGGACAGGGGATGTCCTACGAGCAGTACTTC
TRBV4-2	NA	NA	TRBJ1-4	CASSQLSGMGNEKLFF	TGTGCCAGCAGCCAACTTTCCGGGATGGGGAATGAAAAACTGTTTTTT
TRBV5-5	NA	NA	TRBJ2-3	CASSYSAGRSTDTQYF	TGTGCCAGCAGTTATTCGGCAGGCCGCAGCACAGATACGCAGTATTTT
TRBV25-1	NA	NA	TRBJ1-2	CASTPAGETLYGYTF	TGTGCCAGCACCCCGGCGGGGGAGACCCTCTATGGCTACACCTTC
TRBV18	NA	few	TRBJ1-1	CASSPQGLGNTEAFF	TGTGCCAGCTCACCCCAGGGTTTGGGGAACACTGAAGCTTTCTTT
TRBV5-5	TRBD1	few	TRBJ1-6	CASSLTRGDSPLHF	TGTGCCAGCAGCTTGACCAGGGGGGATTCACCCCTCCACTTT
TRBV12-5	NA	NA	TRBJ2-3	CASGFGSGVTDTQYF	TGTGCTAGTGGTTTTGGTAGCGGAGTCACAGATACGCAGTATTTT
TRBV6-4	NA	NA	TRBJ1-1	CASSDGGGTEAFF	TGTGCCAGCAGTGACGGCGGGGGCACTGAAGCTTTCTTT
TRBV4-3	NA	NA	TRBJ1-1	CASSQDYRENTEAFF	TGCGCCAGCAGCCAAGATTACAGGGAGAACACTGAAGCTTTCTTT
TRBV9	NA	NA	TRBJ1-4	CASSVGNNNEKLFF	TGTGCCAGCAGCGTAGGCAACAACAATGAAAAACTGTTTTTT
TRBV5-4	NA	once	TRBJ2-6	CASSFGRGSGANVLTF	TGTGCCAGCAGCTTCGGACGGGGCTCTGGGGCCAACGTCCTGACTTTC
TRBV5-1	TRBD1	NA	TRBJ1-1	CASSPGQGLNTEAFF	TGCGCCAGCAGCCCAGGACAGGGTCTGAACACTGAAGCTTTCTTT
TRBV25-1	NA	NA	TRBJ1-4	CASSSQRMGAMNEKLFF	TGTGCCAGCAGTTCTCAAAGAATGGGAGCGATGAATGAAAAACTGTTTTTT
TRBV3-1/TRBV3-2	NA	few	TRBJ2-7	CASSQDSAYEQYF	TGTGCCAGCAGCCAAGACAGCGCCTACGAGCAGTACTTC
TRBV12-5	TRBD1	many	TRBJ2-7	CASGLVRGQGARYEQYF	TGTGCTAGTGGTTTGGTACGCGGACAGGGGGCGCGGTACGAGCAGTACTTC
TRBV5-1	NA	NA	TRBJ1-4	CASSLVGGANEKLFF	TGCGCCAGCAGCTTGGTGGGAGGCGCGAATGAAAAACTGTTTTTT
TRBV28	NA	once	TRBJ1-2	CASRGRELNYGYTF	TGTGCCAGCAGGGGACGGGAGCTGAACTATGGCTACACCTTC
TRBV18	NA	NA	TRBJ1-1	CASSRKETVNTEAFF	TGTGCCAGCTCACGAAAAGAGACAGTGAACACTGAAGCTTTCTTT